Below are 26 T cell receptor beta chains sequenced from a single sample in a study of T cell responses to AZD1222 COVID-19 vaccine. The method was immunoSEQ multiplex PCR; TCRdb's version includes in-frame clones alone and lacks a portion of them. The table includes more than 150,000 clones, roughly 92% detected once. This specimen consisted of peripheral blood, obtained on day 0 of AZD1222 vaccination. All receptors derive from an adult in good health.

In nucleotides, the CDR3 is TGTGCCAGCAGCTCCTGGACAGCTGAGGGGGCCAAACAACTGTTTTTT. This codes for CASSSWTAEGAKQLFF. The gene calls are TRBV7-9 and TRBJ1-4, with TRBD1 identical over 7 bases. The germline gives CDR1 SEHNR, CDR2 FQNEAQ (reference sequence). CDR3 length equals 16 residues. The V segment lost 4 bases and the J segment 12 bases; nucleotides outside the gene matches: 17. Based on the CDR3 plus reference TRBV7-9 and TRBJ1-4, the full variable domain is DTGVSQNPRHKITKRGQNVTFRCDPISEHNRLYWYRQTLGQGPEFLTYFQNEAQLEKSRLLSDRFSAERPKGSFSTLEIQRTEQGDSAMYLCASSSWTAEGAKQLFFGSGTQLSVL.

The J gene is TRBJ1-2, the V gene TRBV20-1; tentatively, D is TRBD1 (5 bases). CDR3 length: 11 residues. Trimming removed 8 bases from V and 8 bases from J, with 15 bases in between. Germline assignment: CDR1 DFQATT and CDR2 SNEGSKA (reference sequence). The CDR3 reads CSPGGGRGYTF. The CDR3 DNA reads as TGCAGTCCTGGGGGGGGGAGAGGCTACACCTTC.

J is TRBJ1-1 and V is TRBV12-5; no firm D call. This CDR3 region has 12 residues. Trimming removed 0 bases from V and 7 bases from J, with 6 bases in between. Germline CDR1 and CDR2: LGHNT and FRNRAP. CDR3 DNA: TGTGCTAGTGGTTTGGTAAGTCGTGAAGCTTTCTTT. Residues: CASGLVSREAFF.

The chain recombines TRBV5-1 with TRBJ1-2; weak D call: TRBD1 (5 bases). Trimming left V 4 bases short and J 5 bases short, with 18 bases between. Germline V CDR1 and CDR2: SGHRS, YFSETQ. This CDR3 spans 15 amino acids. CDR3 nucleotides: TGCGCCAGCAGCCCCTGGTCAGGGAGGGAGTATGGCTACACCTTC. This gives the protein CASSPWSGREYGYTF.

The chain couples TRBV6-5 to TRBJ2-7; 7 nucleotides line up with TRBD2. This CDR3 has 14 residues. Trimming at V came to 6 bases and at J to 0 bases, leaving 5 bases not matched to a gene. Per the germline V gene, CDR1 is MNHEY and CDR2 is SVGAGI. The CDR3 sequence: CASSPGGSSYEQYF. CDR3 DNA sequence: TGTGCCAGCAGCCCCGGGGGGTCCTCCTACGAGCAGTACTTC.

The rearrangement uses TRBV20-1 and TRBJ2-2; D gene ambiguous. Deletions cut 3 bases from V and 1 base from J, with 12 bases between. This CDR3 comprises 15 residues. The germline V gene has CDR1 DFQATT and CDR2 SNEGSKA (reference sequence). As DNA, the CDR3 is TGCAGTGCTAGTAGGGCAGAGCGGAACACCGGGGAGCTGTTTTTT. It encodes CSASRAERNTGELFF.

This chain joins TRBV18 and TRBJ2-6, with no clear D. The CDR3 sequence is 19 residues long. V gave up 2 bases and J gave up 0 bases, with 17 bases separating them. Germline CDR1 is KGHSH and CDR2 is LQKENI. In nucleotides, the CDR3 is TGTGCCAGCTCACCATTGATCGGACGGCGTAGCTCTGGGGCCAACGTCCTGACTTTC. It yields the protein CASSPLIGRRSSGANVLTF. The full variable domain, completed using reference TRBV18 and TRBJ2-6, is NAGVMQNPRHLVRRRGQEARLRCSPMKGHSHVYWYRQLPEEGLKFMVYLQKENIIDESGMPKERFSAEFPKEGPSILRIQQVVRGDSAAYFCASSPLIGRRSSGANVLTFGAGSRLTVL.

This chain links TRBV7-2 with TRBJ1-2, with TRBD1 as a possible D gene (5 bases). Trimming cost V 1 base and J 0 bases, with 12 bases left between them. The CDR3 covers 16 residues. CDR1 and CDR2 from the germline V gene are SGHTA and FQGNSA. The CDR3 bases are TGTGCCAGCAGCTTAGAGGGAGCAGGGACTAACTATGGCTACACCTTC. Protein sequence: CASSLEGAGTNYGYTF.

The J gene is TRBJ1-4, the V gene TRBV5-1; D possibly corresponds to TRBD1 (6 bases). Germline CDR1 reads SGHRS; CDR2 reads YFSETQ. V was cut by 4 bases and J by 0 bases, with 13 bases left in between. This CDR3 has 16 amino acids. The CDR3 coding sequence is TGCGCCAGCAGCCCAGGACAGCTTGCAACTAATGAAAAACTGTTTTTT. It encodes CASSPGQLATNEKLFF.

V is TRBV19 and J is TRBJ1-5; D perhaps matches TRBD1 (5 bases). The CDR3 has 17 amino acids. V gave up 8 bases and J gave up 0 bases, with 20 bases separating them. Germline V lookup: CDR1 LNHDA, CDR2 SQIVND (reference sequence). The chain's CDR3 is CASQYRRRDGSNQPQHF. CDR3 DNA sequence: TGTGCCAGTCAGTATAGGCGGAGGGACGGTAGCAATCAGCCCCAGCATTTT.

The V and J genes are TRBV29-1 and TRBJ2-3, with D uncertain. The V gene lost 0 bases and the J gene lost 0 bases, with 13 bases spanning the gap. Per germline, CDR1 SQVTM and CDR2 ANQGSEA. This CDR3 contains 16 residues. CDR3 nucleotides: TGCAGCGTTGAAGATCAAGGTGGACCTAGCACAGATACGCAGTATTTT. The encoded protein is CSVEDQGGPSTDTQYF.

The chain employs TRBV3-1 (or the pseudogene TRBV3-2) and TRBJ2-3; the D gene could be TRBD1 or TRBD2 (5 bases each). V lost 7 bases and J lost 5, with 19 bases in between. In germline, CDR1 is LGHDT, CDR2 YNNKEL (reference sequence). CDR3 size: 15 residues. The CDR3: CASTQGPRLGDTQYF. The CDR3 bases are TGTGCCAGCACCCAGGGACCCCGATTGGGAGATACGCAGTATTTT.

The rearrangement uses TRBV7-2 and TRBJ1-6; D is possibly TRBD1 (6 bases). Germline loops: CDR1 SGHTA, CDR2 FQGNSA. This CDR3 is built from 15 residues. Trimming took 5 bases from V and 7 from J, leaving 15 bases between them. CDR3 nucleotide sequence: TGTGCCAGCAGCACCACTTATACAGGGAATTCACCCCTCCACTTT. It encodes CASSTTYTGNSPLHF.

V is TRBV7-9 and J is TRBJ1-3; D is uncertain. CDR1 and CDR2 from the germline V gene are SEHNR and FQNEAQ (reference sequence). The CDR3 has 13 amino acids. V was clipped by 5 bases and J by 3 bases, with 8 bases between them. For the CDR3, the DNA is TGTGCCAGCAGCGCCTTCGGTGGAAACACCATATATTTT. Translated: CASSAFGGNTIYF.

CDR3 residues: CASSSGPYGYTF. The CDR3 region has the DNA TGTGCCAGCAGTTCCGGGCCCTATGGCTACACCTTC. This rearrangement joins TRBV12-3 or TRBV12-4 to TRBJ1-2; D is ambiguous. With 4 bases removed from V and 4 bases from J, the gap between germline ends came to 7 bases. The CDR3 has 12 amino acids.

This rearrangement joins TRBV4-1 to TRBJ2-1; TRBD2 matches at 8 bases. CDR1 is MGHRA, CDR2 YSYEKL, per germline. J was trimmed by 0 bases and V by 3 bases; bases with no gene match: 10. This CDR3 region has 18 residues. The CDR3: CASSHAVKRGSSYNEQFF. Here the CDR3 DNA reads TGCGCCAGCAGCCACGCCGTCAAGCGGGGGAGCTCCTACAATGAGCAGTTCTTC.

This sequence joins TRBV11-2 and TRBJ1-1; D is perhaps TRBD1 (5 bases). V shed 5 bases and J shed 3 bases, with 13 bases lying between them. The germline CDR1 and CDR2 sequences are SGHAT and FQNNGV. There are 14 residues in the CDR3. CDR3: CASSPPGAHTEAFF. The CDR3 DNA reads TGTGCCAGCAGCCCCCCCGGGGCCCACACTGAAGCTTTCTTT.

The chain couples TRBV6-5 to TRBJ1-6; 12 nucleotides align to TRBD1. CDR3 length equals 15 residues. Germline V gives CDR1 MNHEY, CDR2 SVGAGI. Trimming took 7 bases from V and 10 from J; bases not matched to a gene: 8. The CDR3 loop reads CASKGQGARGSPLHF. The CDR3 bases are TGTGCCAGCAAGGGACAGGGGGCGCGTGGGTCACCCCTCCACTTT.

The chain links TRBV20-1 to TRBJ2-1; TRBD2 is a possible D gene (5 bases). The CDR3 is 11 amino acids. Germline loops: CDR1 DFQATT, CDR2 SNEGSKA (reference sequence). Trimming removed 4 bases at V and 10 bases at J, with 11 bases between. The CDR3 reads CSANKAAEQFF. The CDR3 DNA reads TGCAGTGCTAACAAAGCGGCGGAGCAGTTCTTC.

V gene TRBV7-9 combines with J gene TRBJ2-7; the match to TRBD2 covers 8 bases. Germline V gene sequence: CDR1 SEHNR, CDR2 FQNEAQ (reference sequence). V shed 4 bases, J shed 3 bases, and the junction held 5 bases outside the gene matches. This CDR3 is built from 14 residues. The chain's CDR3 is CASSSGLAVYEQYF. The CDR3 DNA reads TGTGCCAGCAGCTCTGGACTAGCTGTCTACGAGCAGTACTTC.

This sequence joins TRBV24-1 and TRBJ2-2; no clear D gene. The CDR3 loop spans 13 amino acids. Germline-derived CDR1 and CDR2 are KGHDR and SFDVKD. V shed 7 bases and J shed 5 bases, with 10 bases lying between them. The CDR3 region has the DNA TGTGCCACCAGGGCAGGTGTTACCGGGGAGCTGTTTTTT. Protein product: CATRAGVTGELFF.

CDR3 coding DNA: TGTGCCAGCAGTCTGAACGCCGGGACCGGCTTTAGCTACACCTTC. Encoded protein: CASSLNAGTGFSYTF. The chain is built from TRBV11-1 and TRBJ1-2; tentatively, D is TRBD1 (5 bases). CDR1 and CDR2 from the germline V gene are SGHAT and FQDESV (reference sequence). The CDR3 is 15 residues long. V lost 6 bases and J 9 bases, leaving 23 bases between the germline ends.

V gene TRBV4-1 combines with J gene TRBJ1-6; D is undetermined. Germline CDR1 is MGHRA and CDR2 is YSYEKL. With 6 bases removed from V and 7 bases from J, the gap between germline ends came to 7 bases. The CDR3 contains 12 residues. CDR3 region: CASSLTNSPLHF. CDR3 bases: TGCGCCAGCAGTTTGACGAATTCACCCCTCCACTTT.

The V call is TRBV11-2, the J call TRBJ2-3; 8 positions agree with TRBD1. J gave up 6 bases and V 5 bases, and 16 bases lay outside the gene matches. This CDR3 is 17 amino acids long. Per germline, CDR1 SGHAT and CDR2 FQNNGV. The CDR3 reads CASSPLRGRLIGDTQYF. DNA for the CDR3: TGTGCCAGCAGCCCCCTCAGGGGGCGCTTAATAGGCGATACGCAGTATTTT.

The chain carries TRBV3-1 (or the pseudogene TRBV3-2) and TRBJ1-1, with D maybe TRBD1 (6 bases). Deletions cut 4 bases from V and 4 bases from J, with 19 bases between. Germline V gene sequence: CDR1 LGHDT, CDR2 YNNKEL (reference sequence). CDR3 length: 16 amino acids. CDR3 DNA: TGTGCCAGCAGCCCCGAAGGGGTGGACAGAGGCACTGAAGCTTTCTTT. It encodes CASSPEGVDRGTEAFF.

The J gene is TRBJ2-7, the V gene TRBV7-9; a weak D match, TRBD2 (6 bases). The germline V gene has CDR1 SEHNR and CDR2 FQNEAQ (reference sequence). This CDR3 is 16 amino acids long. The ends were cut back, 5 bases at V and 2 bases at J, with 19 bases in the middle. CDR3 sequence reads: CASSPVVGSKAYEQYF. In DNA form, the CDR3 reads TGTGCCAGCAGCCCTGTGGTCGGGAGCAAGGCCTACGAGCAGTACTTC.